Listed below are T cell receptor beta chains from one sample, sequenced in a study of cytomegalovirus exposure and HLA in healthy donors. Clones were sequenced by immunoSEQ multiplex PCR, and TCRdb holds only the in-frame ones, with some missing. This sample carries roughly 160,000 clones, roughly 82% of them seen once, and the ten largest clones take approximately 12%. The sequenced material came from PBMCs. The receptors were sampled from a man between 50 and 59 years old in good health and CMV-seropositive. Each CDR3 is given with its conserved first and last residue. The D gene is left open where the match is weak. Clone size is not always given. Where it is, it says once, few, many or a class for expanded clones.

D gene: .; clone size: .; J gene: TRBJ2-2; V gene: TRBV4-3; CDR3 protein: CASSQDGDYTGELFF; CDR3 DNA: TGCGCCAGCAGCCAAGATGGGGACTACACCGGGGAGCTGTTTTTT
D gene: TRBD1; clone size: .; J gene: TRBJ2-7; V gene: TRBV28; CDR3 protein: CASSVGQGPYEQYF; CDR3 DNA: TGTGCCAGCAGTGTAGGACAGGGCCCCTACGAGCAGTACTTC
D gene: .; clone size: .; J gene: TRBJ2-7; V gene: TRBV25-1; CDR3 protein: CASSVGISASYEQYF; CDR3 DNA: TGTGCCAGCAGTGTCGGGATTAGCGCCTCCTACGAGCAGTACTTC
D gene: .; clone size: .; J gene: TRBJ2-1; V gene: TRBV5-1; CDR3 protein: CASSVYNEQFF; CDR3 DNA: TGCGCCAGCTCGGTTTACAATGAGCAGTTCTTC
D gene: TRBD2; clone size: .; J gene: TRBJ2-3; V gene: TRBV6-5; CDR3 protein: CASSYSLAGGPDTQYF; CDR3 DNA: TGTGCCAGCAGTTACTCTCTAGCGGGAGGTCCCGATACGCAGTATTTT
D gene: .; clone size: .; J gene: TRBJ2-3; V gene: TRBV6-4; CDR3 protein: CASSEQSTDTQYF; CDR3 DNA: TGTGCCAGCAGTGAACAAAGCACAGATACGCAGTATTTT
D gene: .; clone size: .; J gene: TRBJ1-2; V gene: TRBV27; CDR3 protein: CASSASGSGIGYTF; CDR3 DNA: TGTGCCAGCAGTGCCTCAGGGTCCGGAATTGGCTACACCTTC
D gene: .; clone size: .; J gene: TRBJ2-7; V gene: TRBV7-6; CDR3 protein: CASSSGQSYEQYF; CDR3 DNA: TGTGCCAGCAGCTCCGGACAGTCCTACGAGCAGTACTTC
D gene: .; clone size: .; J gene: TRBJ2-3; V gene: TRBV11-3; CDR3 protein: CASSPGTLRTDTQYF; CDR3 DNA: TGTGCCAGCAGCCCCGGGACATTACGCACAGATACGCAGTATTTT
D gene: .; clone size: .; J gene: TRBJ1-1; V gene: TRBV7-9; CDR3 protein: CASSLGRFSEAFF; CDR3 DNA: TGTGCCAGCAGCTTAGGTCGGTTCTCTGAAGCTTTCTTT
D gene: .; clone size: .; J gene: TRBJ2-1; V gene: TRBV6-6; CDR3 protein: CASSYSKGSSYNEQFF; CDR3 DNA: TGTGCCAGCAGTTACTCGAAAGGGAGCTCCTACAATGAGCAGTTCTTC
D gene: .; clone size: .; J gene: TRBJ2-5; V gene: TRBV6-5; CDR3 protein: CASSYSLRFGETQYF; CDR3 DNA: TGTGCCAGCAGTTACTCTCTAAGGTTCGGGGAGACCCAGTACTTC
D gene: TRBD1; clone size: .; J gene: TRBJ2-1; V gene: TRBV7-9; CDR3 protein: CASRPSMGQPNNEQFF; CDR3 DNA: TGTGCCAGCAGACCTTCGATGGGACAGCCGAACAATGAGCAGTTCTTC
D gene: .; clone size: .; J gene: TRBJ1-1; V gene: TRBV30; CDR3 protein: CAWSVGGSTEAFF; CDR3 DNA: TGTGCCTGGAGTGTAGGTGGGAGCACTGAAGCTTTCTTT
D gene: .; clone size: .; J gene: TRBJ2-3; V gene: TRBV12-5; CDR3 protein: CASGLGRSSTDTQYF; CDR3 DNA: TGTGCTAGTGGTTTGGGACGGAGTAGCACAGATACGCAGTATTTT
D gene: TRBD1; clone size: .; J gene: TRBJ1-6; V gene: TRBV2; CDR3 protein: CASIKTGGPRNSPLHF; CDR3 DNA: TGTGCCAGCATCAAGACAGGGGGCCCGCGTAATTCACCCCTCCACTTT
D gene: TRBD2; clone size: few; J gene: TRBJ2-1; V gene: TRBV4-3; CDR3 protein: CASSHILAGGSRGQFF; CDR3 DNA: TGCGCCAGCAGCCATATTCTAGCGGGAGGCTCCCGAGGGCAGTTCTTC
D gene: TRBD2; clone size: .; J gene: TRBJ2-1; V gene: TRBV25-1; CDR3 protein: CASSELAGGLYNEQFF; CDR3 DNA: TGTGCCAGCAGTGAACTAGCGGGAGGCCTCTACAATGAGCAGTTCTTC
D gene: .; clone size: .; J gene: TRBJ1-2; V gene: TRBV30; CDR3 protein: CAWRRGGIDGYTF; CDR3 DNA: TGTGCCTGGAGGCGCGGAGGGATAGATGGCTACACCTTC
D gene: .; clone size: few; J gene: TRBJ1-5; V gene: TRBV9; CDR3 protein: CASSPRDYSNQPQHF; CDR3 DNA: TGTGCCAGCAGCCCCCGAGATTATAGCAATCAGCCCCAGCATTTT
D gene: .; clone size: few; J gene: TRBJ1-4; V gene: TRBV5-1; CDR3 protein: CASSSVGAEKLFF; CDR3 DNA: TGTGCCAGCAGCTCCGTTGGGGCTGAAAAACTGTTTTTT
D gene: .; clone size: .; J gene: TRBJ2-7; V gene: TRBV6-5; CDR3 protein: CASSYSIIDTSYEQYF; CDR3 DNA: TGTGCCAGCAGTTATTCCATTATCGACACTTCCTACGAGCAGTACTTC
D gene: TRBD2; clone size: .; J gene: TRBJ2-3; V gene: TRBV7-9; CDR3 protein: CASSLVLAGVSDTQYF; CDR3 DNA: TGTGCCAGCAGCTTAGTTCTAGCGGGAGTATCAGATACGCAGTATTTT
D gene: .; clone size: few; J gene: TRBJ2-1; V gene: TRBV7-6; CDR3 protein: CASSSNYNEQFF; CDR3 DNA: TGTGCCAGCAGCTCAAACTACAATGAGCAGTTCTTC
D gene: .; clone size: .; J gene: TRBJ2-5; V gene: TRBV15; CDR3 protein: CATSRDRAAVQETQYF; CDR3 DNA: TGTGCCACCAGCAGAGATCGAGCGGCAGTCCAAGAGACCCAGTACTTC
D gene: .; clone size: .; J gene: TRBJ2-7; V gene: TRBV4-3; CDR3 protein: CASSQALVRTSSYEQYF; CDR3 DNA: TGCGCCAGCAGCCAAGCTCTCGTTAGAACTTCTTCCTACGAGCAGTACTTC
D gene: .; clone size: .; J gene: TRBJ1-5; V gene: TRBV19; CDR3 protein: CASGAGMFLVPGNQPQHF; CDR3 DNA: TGTGCCTCAGGGGCAGGGATGTTTTTGGTTCCGGGCAATCAGCCCCAGCATTTT
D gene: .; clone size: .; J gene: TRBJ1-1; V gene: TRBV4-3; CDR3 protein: CASSREFHTTFTEAFF; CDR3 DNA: TGCGCCAGCAGCCGCGAATTTCACACTACATTCACTGAAGCTTTCTTT
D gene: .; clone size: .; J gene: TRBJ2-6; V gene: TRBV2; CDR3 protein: CASSHAGTGANVLTF; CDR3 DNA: TGTGCCAGCAGCCACGCCGGGACTGGGGCCAACGTCCTGACTTTC
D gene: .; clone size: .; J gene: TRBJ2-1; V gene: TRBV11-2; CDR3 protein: CASSPRRDSGNEQFF; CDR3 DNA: TGTGCCAGCAGCCCCCGGCGGGACTCGGGGAATGAGCAGTTCTTC
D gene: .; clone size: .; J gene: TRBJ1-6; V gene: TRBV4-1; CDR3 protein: CASSQALGTLSYNSPLHF; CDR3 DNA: TGCGCCAGCAGCCAAGCTCTAGGAACTCTCTCCTATAATTCACCCCTCCACTTT
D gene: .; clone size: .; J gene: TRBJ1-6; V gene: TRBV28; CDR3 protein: CASSFGGRSGDSPLHF; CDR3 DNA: TGTGCCAGCAGTTTTGGGGGCAGGTCTGGGGATTCACCCCTCCACTTT
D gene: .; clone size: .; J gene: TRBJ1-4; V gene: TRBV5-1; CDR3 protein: CASSRIGSRLF; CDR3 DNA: TGCGCCAGCAGCCGCATAGGGAGTCGCCTTTTT
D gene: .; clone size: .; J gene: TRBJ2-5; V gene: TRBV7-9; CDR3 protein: CSSSTRRDQETQYF; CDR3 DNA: TGTTCCAGCAGTACCCGGCGGGACCAAGAGACCCAGTACTTC
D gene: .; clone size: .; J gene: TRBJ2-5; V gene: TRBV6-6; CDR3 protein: CASSYGSQAETQYF; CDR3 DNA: TGTGCCAGCAGTTACGGGTCCCAAGCGGAGACCCAGTACTTC
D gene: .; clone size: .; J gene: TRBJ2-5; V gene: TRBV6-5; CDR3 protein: CASSYIAGQETQYF; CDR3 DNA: TGTGCCAGCAGTTACATTGCAGGGCAAGAGACCCAGTACTTC
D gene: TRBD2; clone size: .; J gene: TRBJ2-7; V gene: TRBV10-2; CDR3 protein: CASRLTSGDLSYEQYF; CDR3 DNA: TGCGCCAGCAGACTTACTAGCGGGGATCTTTCCTACGAGCAGTACTTC
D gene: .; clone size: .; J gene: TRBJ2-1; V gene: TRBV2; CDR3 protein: CADGVTYNEQFF; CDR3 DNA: TGTGCCGACGGGGTTACCTACAATGAGCAGTTCTTC
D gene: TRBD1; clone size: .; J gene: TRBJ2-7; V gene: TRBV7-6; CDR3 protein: CASSLDRGLTYEQYF; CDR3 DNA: TGTGCCAGCAGCTTAGACAGGGGGCTGACCTACGAGCAGTACTTC
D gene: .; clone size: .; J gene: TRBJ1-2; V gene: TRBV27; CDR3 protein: CASSLSSISYGYTF; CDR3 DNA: TGTGCCAGCAGTTTATCGTCAATTAGCTATGGCTACACCTTC
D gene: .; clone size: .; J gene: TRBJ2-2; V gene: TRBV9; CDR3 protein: CASSPGGGDTGELFF; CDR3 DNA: TGTGCCAGCAGCCCGGGGGGCGGGGACACCGGGGAGCTGTTTTTT
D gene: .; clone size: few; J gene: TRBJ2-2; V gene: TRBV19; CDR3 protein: CASSTSWELFF; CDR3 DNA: TGTGCCAGTAGTACCTCGTGGGAGCTGTTTTTT
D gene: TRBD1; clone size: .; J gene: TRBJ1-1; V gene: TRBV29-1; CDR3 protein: CSVENRGSRTEAFF; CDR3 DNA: TGCAGCGTTGAAAACAGGGGATCGAGGACTGAAGCTTTCTTT
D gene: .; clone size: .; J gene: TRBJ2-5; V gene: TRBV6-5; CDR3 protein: CASSPGEQGRTQYF; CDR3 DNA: TGTGCCAGCAGCCCCGGAGAGCAGGGAAGAACCCAGTACTTC
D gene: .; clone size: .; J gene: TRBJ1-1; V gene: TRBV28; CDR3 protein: CASSFPLNTEAFF; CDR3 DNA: TGTGCCAGCAGTTTTCCGTTGAACACTGAAGCTTTCTTT
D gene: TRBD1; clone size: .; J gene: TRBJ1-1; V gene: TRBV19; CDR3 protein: CASSPDRGGTEAFF; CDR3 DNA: TGTGCCAGTAGTCCGGACAGGGGAGGGACTGAAGCTTTCTTT
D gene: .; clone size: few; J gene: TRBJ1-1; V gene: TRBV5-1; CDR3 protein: CASRTGVNTEAFF; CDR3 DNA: TGCGCCAGCAGAACCGGGGTGAACACTGAAGCTTTCTTT
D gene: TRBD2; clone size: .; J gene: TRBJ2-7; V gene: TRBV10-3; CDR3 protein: CAISDPGLAGSYEQYF; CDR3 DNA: TGTGCCATCAGCGATCCGGGACTAGCGGGATCCTACGAGCAGTACTTC
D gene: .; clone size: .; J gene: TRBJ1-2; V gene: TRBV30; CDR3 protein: CAWSLERSGGYTF; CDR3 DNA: TGTGCCTGGAGTCTCGAGAGGTCTGGAGGCTACACCTTC
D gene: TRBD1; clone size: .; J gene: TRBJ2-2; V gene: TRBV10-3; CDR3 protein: CAISPGQGSTGELFF; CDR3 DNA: TGTGCCATCAGTCCGGGACAGGGGTCGACCGGGGAGCTGTTTTTT
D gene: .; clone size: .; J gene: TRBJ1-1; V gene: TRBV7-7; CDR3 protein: CASSPKGGTEAFF; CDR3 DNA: TGTGCTAGCAGCCCGAAGGGGGGGACTGAAGCTTTCTTT
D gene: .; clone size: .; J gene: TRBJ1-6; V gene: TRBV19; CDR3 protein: CASSVSGSRNNSPLHF; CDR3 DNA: TGTGCCAGTAGTGTATCAGGGTCAAGGAATAATTCACCCCTCCACTTT
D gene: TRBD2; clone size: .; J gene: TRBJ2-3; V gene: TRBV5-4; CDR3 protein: CASSSLTSGRAGDTQYF; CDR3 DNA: TGTGCCAGCAGCTCACTGACTAGCGGGAGGGCGGGAGATACGCAGTATTTT